Included here is one TCR beta chain sequence, with context. Antigen unknown. The CDR3 end falls 3 residues outside the read, so it is completed with the germline J gene. Data came from immunoSEQ multiplex PCR; TCRdb stores just in-frame clones and leaves some out. Its table records 40,000 to 60,000 clones. The source of the sample is a study of T cells in women clearing cervical HPV infection. Points from the study as a whole: TRBV6-7 relative abundance averaged 0.11% in cases and under 0.2% in controls.

CDR3 length: 14 amino acids. Germline-derived CDR1 and CDR2 are LNHDA and SQIVND (reference sequence). Trimming took off 5 bases at V and 2 bases at J, with 12 bases between the two ends. The TCR comes from a woman between 18 and 70 years old with a cervical HPV16 infection that either progressed to CIN3+ or cleared (not recorded which). This chain connects TRBV19 to TRBJ1-1; weak D call: TRBD1 (6 bases). The sample was blood buffy coat. CDR3: CASSPGTLNTEAFF. CDR3 DNA, as far as it was read: TGTGCCAGTAGTCCCGGGACACTCAACACTGAA.